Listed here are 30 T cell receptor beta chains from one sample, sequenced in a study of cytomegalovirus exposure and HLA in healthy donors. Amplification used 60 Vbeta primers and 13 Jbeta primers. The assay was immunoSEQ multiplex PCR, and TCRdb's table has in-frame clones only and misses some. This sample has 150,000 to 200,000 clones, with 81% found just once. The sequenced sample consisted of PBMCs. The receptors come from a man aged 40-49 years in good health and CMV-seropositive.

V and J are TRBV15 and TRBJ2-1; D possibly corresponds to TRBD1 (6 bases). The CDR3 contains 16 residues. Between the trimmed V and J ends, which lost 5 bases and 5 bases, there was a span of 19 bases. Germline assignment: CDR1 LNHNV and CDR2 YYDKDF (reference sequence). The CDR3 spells CATSGGLGQGNNEQFF. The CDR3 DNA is TGTGCCACCAGCGGGGGCCTGGGGCAGGGCAACAATGAGCAGTTCTTC.

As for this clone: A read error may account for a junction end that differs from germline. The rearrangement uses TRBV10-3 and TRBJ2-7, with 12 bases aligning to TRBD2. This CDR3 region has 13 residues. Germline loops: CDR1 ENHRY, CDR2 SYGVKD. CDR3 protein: CAIAGLAGSSADF. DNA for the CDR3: TGTGCCATCGCAGGACTAGCGGGATCATCCGCGGACTTC.

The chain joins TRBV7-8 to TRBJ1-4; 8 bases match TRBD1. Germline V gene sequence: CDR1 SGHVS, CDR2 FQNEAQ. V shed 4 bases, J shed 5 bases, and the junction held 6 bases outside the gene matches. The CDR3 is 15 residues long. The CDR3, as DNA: TGTGCCAGCAGCTCCGACAGGGGTACAAATGAAAAACTGTTTTTT. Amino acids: CASSSDRGTNEKLFF.

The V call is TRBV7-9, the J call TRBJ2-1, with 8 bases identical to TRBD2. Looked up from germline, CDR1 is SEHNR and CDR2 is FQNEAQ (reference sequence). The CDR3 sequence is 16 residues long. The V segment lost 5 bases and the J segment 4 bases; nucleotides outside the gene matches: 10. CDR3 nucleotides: TGTGCCAGCAGCCTTCGAGAGGGCGGGGGGTACAATGAGCAGTTCTTC. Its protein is CASSLREGGGYNEQFF.

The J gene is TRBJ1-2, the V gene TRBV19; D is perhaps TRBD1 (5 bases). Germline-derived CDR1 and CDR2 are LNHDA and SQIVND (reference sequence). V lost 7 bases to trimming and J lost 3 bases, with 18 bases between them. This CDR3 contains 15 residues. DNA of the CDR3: TGTGCCAGTACCCAGGTCCAGGGATCTTACTATGGCTACACCTTC. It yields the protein CASTQVQGSYYGYTF.

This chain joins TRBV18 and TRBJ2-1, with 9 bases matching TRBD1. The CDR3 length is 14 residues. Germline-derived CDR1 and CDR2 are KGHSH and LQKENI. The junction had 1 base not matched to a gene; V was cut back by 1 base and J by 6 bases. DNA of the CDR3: TGTGCCAGCTCACCACAGGACAGGGGCAATGAGCAGTTCTTC. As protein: CASSPQDRGNEQFF.

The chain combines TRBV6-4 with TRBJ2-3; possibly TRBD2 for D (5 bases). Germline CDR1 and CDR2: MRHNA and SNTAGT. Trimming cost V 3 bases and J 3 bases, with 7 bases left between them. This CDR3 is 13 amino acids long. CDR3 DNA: TGTGCCAGCAGTGAGGACTGGACAGATACGCAGTATTTT. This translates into CASSEDWTDTQYF.

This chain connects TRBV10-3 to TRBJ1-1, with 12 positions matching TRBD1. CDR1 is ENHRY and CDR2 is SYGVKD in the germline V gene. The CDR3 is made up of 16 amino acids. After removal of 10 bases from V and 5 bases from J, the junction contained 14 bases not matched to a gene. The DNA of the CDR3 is TGTGCCACCCTTACCGGGACAGGGGGCTGGGGGACTGAAGCTTTCTTT. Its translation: CATLTGTGGWGTEAFF.

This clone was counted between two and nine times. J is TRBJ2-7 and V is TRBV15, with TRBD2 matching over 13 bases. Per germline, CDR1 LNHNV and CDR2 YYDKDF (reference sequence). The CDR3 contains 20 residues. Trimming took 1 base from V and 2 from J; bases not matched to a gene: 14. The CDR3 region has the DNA TGTGCCACCAGCAGAGGTGATGAGCCGACTAGCGGGAGGCCTGCCTACGAGCAGTACTTC. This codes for CATSRGDEPTSGRPAYEQYF.

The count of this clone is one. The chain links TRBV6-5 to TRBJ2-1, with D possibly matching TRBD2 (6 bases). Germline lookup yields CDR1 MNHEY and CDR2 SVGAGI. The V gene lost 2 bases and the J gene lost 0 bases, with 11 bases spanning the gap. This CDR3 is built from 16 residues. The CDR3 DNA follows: TGTGCCAGCAGTTACCCCGGGGGAAGCTCCTACAATGAGCAGTTCTTC. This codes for CASSYPGGSSYNEQFF.

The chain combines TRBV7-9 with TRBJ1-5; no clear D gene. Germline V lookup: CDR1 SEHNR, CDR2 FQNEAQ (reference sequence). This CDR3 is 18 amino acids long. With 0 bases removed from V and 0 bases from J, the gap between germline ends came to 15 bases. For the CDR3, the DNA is TGTGCCAGCAGCTTAGCGCCAGGTAACGGATATAGCAATCAGCCCCAGCATTTT. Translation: CASSLAPGNGYSNQPQHF.

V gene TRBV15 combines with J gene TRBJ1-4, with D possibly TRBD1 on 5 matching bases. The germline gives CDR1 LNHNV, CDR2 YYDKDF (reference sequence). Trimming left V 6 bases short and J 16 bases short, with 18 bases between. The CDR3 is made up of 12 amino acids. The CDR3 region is CATSREGVSGFF. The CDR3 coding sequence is TGTGCCACCAGTCGAGAAGGGGTGTCGGGGTTTTTT.

In DNA, the CDR3 is TGTGCCAGCAGTCCCGGCTGGACAAGCTCCTACGAGCAGTACTTC. Protein: CASSPGWTSSYEQYF. The chain is built from TRBV28 and TRBJ2-7; D may be TRBD1 (5 bases). The V and J ends lost 5 bases and 0 bases respectively, with 14 bases between them. Per the germline V gene, CDR1 is MDHEN and CDR2 is SYDVKM. The CDR3 sequence is 15 residues long.

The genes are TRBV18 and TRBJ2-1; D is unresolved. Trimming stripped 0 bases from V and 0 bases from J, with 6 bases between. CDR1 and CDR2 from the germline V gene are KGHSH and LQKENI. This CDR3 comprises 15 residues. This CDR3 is CASSPPVSSYNEQFF. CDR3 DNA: TGTGCCAGCTCACCACCCGTGAGCTCCTACAATGAGCAGTTCTTC.

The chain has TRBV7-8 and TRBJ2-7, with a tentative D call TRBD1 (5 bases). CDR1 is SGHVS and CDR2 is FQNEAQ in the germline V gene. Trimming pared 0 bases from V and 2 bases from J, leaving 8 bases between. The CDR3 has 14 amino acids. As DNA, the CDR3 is TGTGCCAGCAGCTTAGCGGGGCCGCCCTACGAGCAGTACTTC. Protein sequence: CASSLAGPPYEQYF.

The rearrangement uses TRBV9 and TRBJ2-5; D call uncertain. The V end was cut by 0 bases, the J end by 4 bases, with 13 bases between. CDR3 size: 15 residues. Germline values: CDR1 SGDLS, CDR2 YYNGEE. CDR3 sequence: CASSVGATVGETQYF. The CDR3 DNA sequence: TGTGCCAGCAGCGTAGGGGCCACAGTGGGAGAGACCCAGTACTTC. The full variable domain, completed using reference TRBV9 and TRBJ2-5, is DSGVTQTPKHLITATGQRVTLRCSPRSGDLSVYWYQQSLDQGLQFLIQYYNGEERAKGNILERFSAQQFPDLHSELNLSSLELGDSALYFCASSVGATVGETQYFGPGTRLLVL.

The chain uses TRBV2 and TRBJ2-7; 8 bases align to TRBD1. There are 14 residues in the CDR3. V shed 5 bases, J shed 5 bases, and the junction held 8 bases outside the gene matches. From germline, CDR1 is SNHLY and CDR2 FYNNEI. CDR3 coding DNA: TGTGCCAGCAGTAAAGGACAGGGTCGGGACGAGCAGTACTTC. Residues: CASSKGQGRDEQYF.

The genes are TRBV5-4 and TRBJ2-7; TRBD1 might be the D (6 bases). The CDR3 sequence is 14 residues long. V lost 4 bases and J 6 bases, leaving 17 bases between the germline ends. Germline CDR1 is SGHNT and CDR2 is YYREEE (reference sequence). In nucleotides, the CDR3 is TGTGCCAGCAGCCCGCCCACAGGGCCCTCCGAGCAGTACTTC. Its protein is CASSPPTGPSEQYF. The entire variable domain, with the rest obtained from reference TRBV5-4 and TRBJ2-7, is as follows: ETGVTQSPTHLIKTRGQQVTLRCSSQSGHNTVSWYQQALGQGPQFIFQYYREEENGRGNFPPRFSGLQFPNYSSELNVNALELDDSALYLCASSPPTGPSEQYFGPGTRLTVT.

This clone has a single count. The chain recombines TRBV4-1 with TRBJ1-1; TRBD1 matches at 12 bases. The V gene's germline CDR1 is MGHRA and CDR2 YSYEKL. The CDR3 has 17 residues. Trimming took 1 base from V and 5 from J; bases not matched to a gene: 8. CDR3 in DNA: TGCGCCAGCAGCCAAGGCCCCCGGGACAGGGGGCGGACTGAAGCTTTCTTT. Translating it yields CASSQGPRDRGRTEAFF.

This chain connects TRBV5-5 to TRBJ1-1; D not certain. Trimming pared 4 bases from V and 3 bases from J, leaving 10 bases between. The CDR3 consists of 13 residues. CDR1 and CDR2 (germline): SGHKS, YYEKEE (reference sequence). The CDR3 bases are TGTGCCAGCAGCCCTCCAGGCGACACTGAAGCTTTCTTT. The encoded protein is CASSPPGDTEAFF.

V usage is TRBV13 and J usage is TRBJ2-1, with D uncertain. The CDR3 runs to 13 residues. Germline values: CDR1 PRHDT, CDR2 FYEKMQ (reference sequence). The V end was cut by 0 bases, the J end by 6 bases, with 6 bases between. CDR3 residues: CASSLGTINEQFF. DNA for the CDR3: TGTGCCAGCAGCTTAGGCACAATCAATGAGCAGTTCTTC.

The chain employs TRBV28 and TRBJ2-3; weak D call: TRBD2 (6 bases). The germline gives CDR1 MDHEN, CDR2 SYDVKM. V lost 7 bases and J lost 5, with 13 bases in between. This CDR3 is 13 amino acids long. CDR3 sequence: CASIPYGGDTQYF. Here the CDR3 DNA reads TGTGCCAGCATCCCTTACGGGGGAGATACGCAGTATTTT.

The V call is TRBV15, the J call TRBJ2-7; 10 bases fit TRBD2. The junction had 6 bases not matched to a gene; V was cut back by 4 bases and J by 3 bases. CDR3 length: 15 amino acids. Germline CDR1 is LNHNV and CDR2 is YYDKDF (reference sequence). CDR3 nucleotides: TGTGCCACCAGCAAAGAGGCTAGCGGGGGCTACGAGCAGTACTTC. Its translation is CATSKEASGGYEQYF.

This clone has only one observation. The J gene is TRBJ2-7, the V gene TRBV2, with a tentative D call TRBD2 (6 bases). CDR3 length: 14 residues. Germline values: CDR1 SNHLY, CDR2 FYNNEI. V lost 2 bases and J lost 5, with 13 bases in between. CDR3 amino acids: CASSEIAGMDEQYF. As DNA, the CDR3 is TGTGCCAGCAGTGAAATCGCGGGGATGGACGAGCAGTACTTC.

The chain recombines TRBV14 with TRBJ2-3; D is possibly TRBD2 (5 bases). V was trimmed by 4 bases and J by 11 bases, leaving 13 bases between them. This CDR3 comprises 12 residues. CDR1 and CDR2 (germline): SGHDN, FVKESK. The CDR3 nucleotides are TGTGCCAGCAGCCCTATTTCGGGGTGGCAGTATTTT. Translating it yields CASSPISGWQYF.

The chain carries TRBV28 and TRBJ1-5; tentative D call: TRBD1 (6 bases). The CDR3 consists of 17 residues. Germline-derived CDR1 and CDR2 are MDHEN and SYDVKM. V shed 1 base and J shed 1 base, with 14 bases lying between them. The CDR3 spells CASSLLGAGESNQPQHF. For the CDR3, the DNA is TGTGCCAGCAGTTTATTGGGGGCCGGCGAAAGCAATCAGCCCCAGCATTTT.

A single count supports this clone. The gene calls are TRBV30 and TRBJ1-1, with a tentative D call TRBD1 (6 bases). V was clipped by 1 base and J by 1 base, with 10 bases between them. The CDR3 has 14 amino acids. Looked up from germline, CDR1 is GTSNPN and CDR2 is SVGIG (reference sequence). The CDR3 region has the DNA TGTGCCTGGAGTGCCAGGGGCCAGAACACTGAAGCTTTCTTT. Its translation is CAWSARGQNTEAFF.

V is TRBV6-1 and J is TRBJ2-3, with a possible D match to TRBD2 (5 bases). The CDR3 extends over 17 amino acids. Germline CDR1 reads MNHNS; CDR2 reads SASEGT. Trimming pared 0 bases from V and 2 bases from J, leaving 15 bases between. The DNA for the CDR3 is TGTGCCAGCAGTGAAGCTGGAGGAGCTTTCCCCACAGATACGCAGTATTTT. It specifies CASSEAGGAFPTDTQYF.

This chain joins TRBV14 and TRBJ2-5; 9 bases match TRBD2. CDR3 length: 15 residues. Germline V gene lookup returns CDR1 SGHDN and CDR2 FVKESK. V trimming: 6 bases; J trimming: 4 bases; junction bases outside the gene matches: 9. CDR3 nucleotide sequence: TGTGCCAGCAGTCTTGGGACTAGCCCTACAGAGACCCAGTACTTC. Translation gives CASSLGTSPTETQYF.

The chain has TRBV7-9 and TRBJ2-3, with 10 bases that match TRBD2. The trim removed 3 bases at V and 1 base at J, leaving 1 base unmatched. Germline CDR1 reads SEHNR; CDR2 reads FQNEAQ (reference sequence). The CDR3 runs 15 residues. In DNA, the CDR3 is TGTGCCAGCAGCTTTGGGACTAGCGGCACAGATACGCAGTATTTT. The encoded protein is CASSFGTSGTDTQYF.